The source of this TCR beta chain is a study of cytomegalovirus exposure and HLA in healthy donors. Findings and caveats of the study: Later analysis demonstrated an association between a missense DCLRE1C variant and TCR beta V- and J-gene trimming.

Notes on this clone: Its antigen is still unknown.

Both 60 Vbeta primers and 13 Jbeta primers went into the PCR. The data were produced by immunoSEQ multiplex PCR, yet TCRdb's version contains in-frame clones alone and is incomplete. Listed are roughly 80,000 clones; approximately 1.1% falls within the top ten. Germline values: CDR1 SGHVS, CDR2 FQNEAQ. Trimming pared 5 bases from V and 3 bases from J, leaving 13 bases between. The CDR3 loop spans 14 amino acids. The gene calls are TRBV7-8 and TRBJ1-2; D gene uncertain. The sample consisted of PBMCs. The receptor comes from a woman aged 30 to 39 in good health and CMV-seronegative. The CDR3 loop is CASSRLIGDYGYTF. DNA of the CDR3: TGTGCCAGCAGCCGACTGATTGGAGACTATGGCTACACCTTC.